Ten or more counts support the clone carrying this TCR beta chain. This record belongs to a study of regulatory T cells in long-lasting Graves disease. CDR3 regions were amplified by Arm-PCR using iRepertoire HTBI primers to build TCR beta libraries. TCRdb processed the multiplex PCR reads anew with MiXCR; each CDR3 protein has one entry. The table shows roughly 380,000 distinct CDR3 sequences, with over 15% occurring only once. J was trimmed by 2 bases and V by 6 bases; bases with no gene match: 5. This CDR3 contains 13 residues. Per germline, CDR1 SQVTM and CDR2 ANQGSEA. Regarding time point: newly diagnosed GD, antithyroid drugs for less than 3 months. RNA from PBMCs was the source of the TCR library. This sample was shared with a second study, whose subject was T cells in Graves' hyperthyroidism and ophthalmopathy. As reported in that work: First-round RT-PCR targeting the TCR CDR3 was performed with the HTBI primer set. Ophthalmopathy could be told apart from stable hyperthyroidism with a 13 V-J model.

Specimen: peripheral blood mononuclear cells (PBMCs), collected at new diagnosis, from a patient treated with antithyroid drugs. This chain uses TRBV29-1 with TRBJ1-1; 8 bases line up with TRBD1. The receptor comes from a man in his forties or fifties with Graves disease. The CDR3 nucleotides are TGCAGCGTCCTGGGACAGGCCAACACTGAAGCTTTCTTT. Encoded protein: CSVLGQANTEAFF.